The source of this T cell receptor (beta chain) is a study of T cell repertoires in cytomegalovirus infection. Germline CDR1 is MNHNY and CDR2 is SVGAGI (reference sequence). The junction had 15 bases not matched to a gene; V was cut back by 7 bases and J by 10 bases. The CDR3 sequence is 15 residues long. Using its own MiXCR run on the reads, TCRdb lists one record per CDR3 protein. The sample shows roughly 920,000 distinct CDR3 sequences, less than 40% of them seen only once. Concerning this clonotype itself: What it binds is unknown.

The sample in question was cultured CD8+ T cells from PBMCs, obtained from culture after CMV antigen stimulation. This rearrangement joins TRBV6-6 to TRBJ2-3; 9 bases align to TRBD2. This clonotype originated in a human donor in good health (CMV status not recorded). Some clones in this sample may be carry-over from other donors' samples. CDR3 DNA sequence: TGTGCCAGCATTCTAAGCGGGGGGCCCGATTCATCGCAGTATTTT. It is translated as CASILSGGPDSSQYF.